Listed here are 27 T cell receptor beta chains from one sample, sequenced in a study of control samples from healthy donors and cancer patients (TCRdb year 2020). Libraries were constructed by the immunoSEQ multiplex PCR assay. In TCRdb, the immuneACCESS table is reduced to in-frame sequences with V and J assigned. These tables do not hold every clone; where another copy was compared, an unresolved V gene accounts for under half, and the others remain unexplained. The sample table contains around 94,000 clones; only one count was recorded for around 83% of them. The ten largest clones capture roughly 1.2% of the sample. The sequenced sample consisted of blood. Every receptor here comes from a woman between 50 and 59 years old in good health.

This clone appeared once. CDR3 nucleotides: TGCGCCAGCAGTGAAGTTCCTCCTGGAAGCAACGAGCAGTACTTC. It encodes CASSEVPPGSNEQYF. The V call is TRBV10-2, the J call TRBJ2-7; D not resolved. Trimming cost V 3 bases and J 5 bases, with 17 bases left between them. Germline CDR1 reads WSHSY; CDR2 reads SAAADI. This CDR3 comprises 15 residues.

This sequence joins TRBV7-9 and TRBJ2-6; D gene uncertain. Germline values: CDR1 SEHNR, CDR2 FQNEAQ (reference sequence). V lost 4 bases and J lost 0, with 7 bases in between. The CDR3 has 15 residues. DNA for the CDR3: TGTGCCAGCAGCTCCCCCGGCTCTGGGGCCAACGTCCTGACTTTC. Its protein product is CASSSPGSGANVLTF.

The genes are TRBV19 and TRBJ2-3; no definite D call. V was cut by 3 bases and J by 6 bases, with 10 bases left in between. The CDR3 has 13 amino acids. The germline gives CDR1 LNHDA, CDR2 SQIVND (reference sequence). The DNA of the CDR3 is TGTGCCAGTAGTATGAATGGGATTGATACGCAGTATTTT. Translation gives CASSMNGIDTQYF.

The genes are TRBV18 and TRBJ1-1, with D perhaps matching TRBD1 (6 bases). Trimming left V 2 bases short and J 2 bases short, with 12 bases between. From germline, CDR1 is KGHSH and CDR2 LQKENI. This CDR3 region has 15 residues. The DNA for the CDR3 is TGTGCCAGCTCACCAGGAGGGGGGGAAAACACTGAAGCTTTCTTT. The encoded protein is CASSPGGGENTEAFF. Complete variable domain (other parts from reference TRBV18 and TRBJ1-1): NAGVMQNPRHLVRRRGQEARLRCSPMKGHSHVYWYRQLPEEGLKFMVYLQKENIIDESGMPKERFSAEFPKEGPSILRIQQVVRGDSAAYFCASSPGGGENTEAFFGQGTRLTVV.

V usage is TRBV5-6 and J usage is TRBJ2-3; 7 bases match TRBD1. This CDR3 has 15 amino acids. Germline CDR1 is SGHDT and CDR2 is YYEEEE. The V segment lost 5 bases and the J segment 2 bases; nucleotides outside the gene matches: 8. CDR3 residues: CASRHRGLDTDTQYF. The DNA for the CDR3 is TGTGCCAGCAGACACAGGGGCTTGGACACAGATACGCAGTATTTT.

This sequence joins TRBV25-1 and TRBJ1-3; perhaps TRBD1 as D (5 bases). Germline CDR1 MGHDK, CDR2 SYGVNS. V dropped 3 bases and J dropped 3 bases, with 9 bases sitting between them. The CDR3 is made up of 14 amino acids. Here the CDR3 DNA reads TGTGCCAGCAGTGATGGGGGATATGGAAACACCATATATTTT. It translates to CASSDGGYGNTIYF.

This CDR3 is CASSYGQGGLSNQPQHF. CDR3 nucleotides: TGTGCCAGCAGCTACGGACAGGGTGGTCTCAGCAATCAGCCCCAGCATTTT. This chain connects TRBV3-1 (or the pseudogene TRBV3-2) to TRBJ1-5; 8 positions match TRBD1. Germline-derived CDR1 and CDR2 are LGHDT and YNNKEL (reference sequence). CDR3 length: 17 amino acids. Trimming removed 5 bases from V and 1 base from J; junction bases left unmatched: 10.

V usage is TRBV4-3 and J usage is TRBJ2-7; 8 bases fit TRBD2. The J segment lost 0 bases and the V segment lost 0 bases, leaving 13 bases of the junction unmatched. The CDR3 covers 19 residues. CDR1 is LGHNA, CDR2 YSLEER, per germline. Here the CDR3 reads CASSQDTTSVSGGSYEQYF. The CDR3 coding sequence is TGCGCCAGCAGCCAAGATACGACTAGCGTCTCGGGGGGCTCCTACGAGCAGTACTTC.

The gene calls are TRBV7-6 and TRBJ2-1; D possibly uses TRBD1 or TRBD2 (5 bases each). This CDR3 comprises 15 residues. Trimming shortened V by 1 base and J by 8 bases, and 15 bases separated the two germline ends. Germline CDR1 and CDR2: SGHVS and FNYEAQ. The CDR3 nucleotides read TGTGCCAGCAGCTTAGGGACAACTAGTTACGATGAGCAGTTCTTC. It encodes CASSLGTTSYDEQFF.

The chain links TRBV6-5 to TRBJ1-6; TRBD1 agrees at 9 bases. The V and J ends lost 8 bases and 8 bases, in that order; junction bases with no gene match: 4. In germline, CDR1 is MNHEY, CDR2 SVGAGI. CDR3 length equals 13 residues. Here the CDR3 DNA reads TGTGCCAGCGGGGGACAGGGTTATTCACCCCTCCACTTT. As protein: CASGGQGYSPLHF.

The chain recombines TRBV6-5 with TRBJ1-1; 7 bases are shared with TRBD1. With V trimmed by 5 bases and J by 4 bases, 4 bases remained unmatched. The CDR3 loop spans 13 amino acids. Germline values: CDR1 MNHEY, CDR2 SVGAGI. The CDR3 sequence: CASSRQGGTEAFF. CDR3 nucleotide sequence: TGTGCCAGCAGTCGACAGGGAGGCACTGAAGCTTTCTTT.

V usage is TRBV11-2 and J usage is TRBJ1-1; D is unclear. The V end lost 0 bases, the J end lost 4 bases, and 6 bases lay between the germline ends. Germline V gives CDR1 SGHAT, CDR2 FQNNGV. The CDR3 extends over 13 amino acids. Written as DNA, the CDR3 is TGTGCCAGCAGCTTAGAGCGCAGCACTGAAGCTTTCTTT. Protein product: CASSLERSTEAFF.

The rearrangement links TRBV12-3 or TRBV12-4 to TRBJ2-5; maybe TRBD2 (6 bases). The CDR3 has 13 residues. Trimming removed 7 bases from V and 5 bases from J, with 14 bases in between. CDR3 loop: CASTPPGVETQYF. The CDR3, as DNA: TGTGCCAGCACCCCCCCGGGAGTTGAGACCCAGTACTTC.

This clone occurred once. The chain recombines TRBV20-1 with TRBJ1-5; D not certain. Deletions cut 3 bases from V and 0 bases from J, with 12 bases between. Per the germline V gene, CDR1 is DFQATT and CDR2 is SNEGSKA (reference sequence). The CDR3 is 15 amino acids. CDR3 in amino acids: CSASPRSFSNQPQHF. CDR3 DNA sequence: TGCAGTGCTAGTCCAAGAAGCTTTAGCAATCAGCCCCAGCATTTT.

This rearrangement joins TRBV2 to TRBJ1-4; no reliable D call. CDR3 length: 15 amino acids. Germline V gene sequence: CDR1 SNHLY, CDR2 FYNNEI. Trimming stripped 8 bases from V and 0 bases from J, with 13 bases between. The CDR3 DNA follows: TGTGCCAGCGTGTGGGATGAGACAACTAATGAAAAACTGTTTTTT. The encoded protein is CASVWDETTNEKLFF.

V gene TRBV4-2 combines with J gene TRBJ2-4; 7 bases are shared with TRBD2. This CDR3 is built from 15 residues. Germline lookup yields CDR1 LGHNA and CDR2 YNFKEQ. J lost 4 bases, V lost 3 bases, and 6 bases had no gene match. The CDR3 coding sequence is TGTGCCAGCAGCCAGGACCCGGGACTAAAAAACATTCAGTACTTC. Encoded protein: CASSQDPGLKNIQYF.

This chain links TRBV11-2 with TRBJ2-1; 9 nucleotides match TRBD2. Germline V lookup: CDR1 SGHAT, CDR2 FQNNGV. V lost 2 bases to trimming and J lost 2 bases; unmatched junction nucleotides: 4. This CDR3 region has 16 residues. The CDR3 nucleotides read TGTGCCAGCAGCTTAAGGGCGGGAGGGCCCTACAATGAGCAGTTCTTC. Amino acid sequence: CASSLRAGGPYNEQFF.

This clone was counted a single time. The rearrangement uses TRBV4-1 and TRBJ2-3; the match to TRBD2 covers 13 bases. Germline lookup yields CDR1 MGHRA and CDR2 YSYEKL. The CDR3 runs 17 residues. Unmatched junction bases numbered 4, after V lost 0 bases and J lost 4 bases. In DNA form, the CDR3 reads TGCGCCAGCAGCCAAGAGCGGACTAGCGGGAGTGCAGATACGCAGTATTTT. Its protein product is CASSQERTSGSADTQYF.

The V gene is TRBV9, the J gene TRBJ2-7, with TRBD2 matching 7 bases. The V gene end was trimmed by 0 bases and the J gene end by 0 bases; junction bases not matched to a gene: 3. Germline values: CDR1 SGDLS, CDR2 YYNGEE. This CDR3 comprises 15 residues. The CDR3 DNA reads TGTGCCAGCAGCGTAGCAAGCGGGACCTCCTACGAGCAGTACTTC. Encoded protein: CASSVASGTSYEQYF.

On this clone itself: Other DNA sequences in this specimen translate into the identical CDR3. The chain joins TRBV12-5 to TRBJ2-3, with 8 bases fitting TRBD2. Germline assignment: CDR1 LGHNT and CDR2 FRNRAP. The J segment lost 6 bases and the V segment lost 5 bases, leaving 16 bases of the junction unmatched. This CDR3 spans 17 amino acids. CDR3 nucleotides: TGTGCTAGTGGTCCCGCCGGCGGGACTAGGACTCTTGATACGCAGTATTTT. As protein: CASGPAGGTRTLDTQYF.

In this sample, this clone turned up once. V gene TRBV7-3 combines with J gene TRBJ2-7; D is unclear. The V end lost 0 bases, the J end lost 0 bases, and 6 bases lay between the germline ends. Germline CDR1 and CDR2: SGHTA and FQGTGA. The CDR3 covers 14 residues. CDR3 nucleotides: TGTGCCAGCAGCTTAACGCACAGCTCCTACGAGCAGTACTTC. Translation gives CASSLTHSSYEQYF. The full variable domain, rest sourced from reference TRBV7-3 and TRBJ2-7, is GAGVSQTPSNKVTEKGKYVELRCDPISGHTALYWYRQSLGQGPEFLIYFQGTGAADDSGLPNDRFFAVRPEGSVSTLKIQRTERGDSAVYLCASSLTHSSYEQYFGPGTRLTVT.

The CDR3 nucleotides read TGTGCCACCAGCAGTACCCCAGGGTTAGAAGCTTTCTTT. As protein: CATSSTPGLEAFF. The chain couples TRBV15 to TRBJ1-1; the D gene is possibly TRBD1 (5 bases). The V and J ends lost 3 bases and 8 bases respectively, with 13 bases between them. Germline V gene data show CDR1 as LNHNV and CDR2 as YYDKDF (reference sequence). The CDR3 contains 13 residues.

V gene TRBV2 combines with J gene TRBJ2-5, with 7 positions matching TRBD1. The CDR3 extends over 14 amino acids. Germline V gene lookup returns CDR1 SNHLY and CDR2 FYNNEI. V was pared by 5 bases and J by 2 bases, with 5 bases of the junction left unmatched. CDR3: CASSPPTGQETQYF. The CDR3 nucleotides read TGTGCCAGCAGTCCCCCGACAGGGCAAGAGACCCAGTACTTC. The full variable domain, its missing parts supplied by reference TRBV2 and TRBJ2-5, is EPEVTQTPSHQVTQMGQEVILRCVPISNHLYFYWYRQILGQKVEFLVSFYNNEISEKSEIFDDQFSVERPDGSNFTLKIRSTKLEDSAMYFCASSPPTGQETQYFGPGTRLLVL.

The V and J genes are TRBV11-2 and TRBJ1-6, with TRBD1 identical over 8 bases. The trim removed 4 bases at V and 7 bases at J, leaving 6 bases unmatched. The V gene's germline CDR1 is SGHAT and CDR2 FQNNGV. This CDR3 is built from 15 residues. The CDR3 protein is CASSSRQGTNSPLHF. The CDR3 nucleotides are TGTGCCAGCAGCTCCCGACAGGGGACGAATTCACCCCTCCACTTT.

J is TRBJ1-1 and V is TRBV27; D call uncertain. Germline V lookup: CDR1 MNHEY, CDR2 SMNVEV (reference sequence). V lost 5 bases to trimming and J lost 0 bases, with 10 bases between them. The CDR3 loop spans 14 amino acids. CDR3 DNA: TGTGCCAGCAGTCAGACGGGCATGAACACTGAAGCTTTCTTT. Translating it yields CASSQTGMNTEAFF.

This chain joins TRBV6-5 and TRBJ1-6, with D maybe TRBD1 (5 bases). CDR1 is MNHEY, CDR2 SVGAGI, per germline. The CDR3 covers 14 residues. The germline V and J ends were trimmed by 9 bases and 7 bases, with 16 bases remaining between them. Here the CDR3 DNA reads TGTGCCAGTAGCAGGGACTTTGGGAATTCACCCCTCCACTTT. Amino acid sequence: CASSRDFGNSPLHF.

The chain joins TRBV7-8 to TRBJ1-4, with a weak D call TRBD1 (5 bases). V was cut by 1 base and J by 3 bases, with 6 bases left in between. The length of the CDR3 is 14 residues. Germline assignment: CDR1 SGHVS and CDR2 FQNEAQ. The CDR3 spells CASSLGGPNEKLFF. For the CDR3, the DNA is TGTGCCAGCAGCTTAGGGGGCCCTAATGAAAAACTGTTTTTT.